This T cell receptor beta chain was retrieved from a study of shared T cell receptors in the human thymus. Assay used: immunoSEQ multiplex PCR; TCRdb lists only in-frame clones, some missing. This sample has some 720,000 clones, with roughly 90% found just once. The germline CDR1 and CDR2 sequences are SGHRS and YFSETQ. V lost 1 base, J lost 0 bases, and 3 bases stayed unmatched. The CDR3 has 16 amino acids. These data are also associated with another study on human thymus T cells. That publication notes: Donation was from healthy Finnish infants who were having corrective surgery that addressed congenital heart defects. Thymus pieces cut out during corrective heart surgery were the tissue that was used. Thymic and blood repertoires appeared to show biased V and J gene usage.

The V and J genes are TRBV5-1 and TRBJ2-1; 8 bases fit TRBD2. The receptor's source is a boy under three years old with a congenital heart defect. The specimen sequenced was thymocytes. CDR3 loop: CASSLITSGSYNEQFF. In DNA, the CDR3 is TGCGCCAGCAGCTTGATAACTAGCGGCTCCTACAATGAGCAGTTCTTC.